This TCR beta chain was recorded in a study of T-cell reconstitution after alpha-beta-depleted transplantation in children. Study-level findings and limits: Hyperexpanded clones declined; after one year, newly produced T cells mostly supplied diversity.

Preparation of the TCRbeta library used unique molecular identifiers. In TCRdb, the PCR reads were re-called with MiXCR into one record per CDR3 protein. The sample holds around 580,000 distinct CDR3 sequences, roughly 23% seen once. The sample holds a few counts of this clonotype. Its matching antigen is unknown. This CDR3 is 15 amino acids long. V dropped 2 bases and J dropped 4 bases, with 11 bases sitting between them. The rearrangement joins TRBV12-3 or TRBV12-4 to TRBJ2-2; D uncertain. This sequence was found in a boy under two years old who had a stem cell transplant for acute myeloid leukemia, so the T cells may come from the graft donor. Sequences were derived from PBMCs, mostly from graft donor cells, sampled 360 days after TCRalphabeta/CD19-depleted stem cell transplant. This CDR3 reads CASSLKTLVTGELFF. The CDR3 coding sequence is TGTGCCAGCAGTTTAAAGACCCTGGTCACCGGGGAGCTGTTTTTT.